Listed here is a single T cell receptor (beta chain). V lost 6 bases and J lost 2, with 19 bases in between. The germline CDR1 and CDR2 sequences are LNHDA and SQIVND (reference sequence). The CDR3 loop spans 17 amino acids. Assay: immunoSEQ multiplex PCR; the TCRdb copy retains only in-frame clones and omits some. The profile covers about 40,000 clones, with 91% appearing a single time and approximately 0.73% taken by the ten largest. This entry comes from a study of T cell changes during pregnancy in multiple sclerosis. The source was CD4+ T cells from peripheral blood mononuclear cells, collected before pregnancy. The gene calls are TRBV19 and TRBJ2-2, with TRBD1 as a possible D gene (6 bases). The sequence was obtained from a female donor with multiple sclerosis, enrolled in a pregnancy study. CDR3 protein: CASRGALLRTNTGELFF. The CDR3 DNA is TGTGCCAGTAGGGGGGCCCTGTTACGAACAAACACCGGGGAGCTGTTTTTT.